This is a list of T cell receptor beta chains from one sample in a study of cytomegalovirus exposure and HLA in healthy donors. The table came from immunoSEQ multiplex PCR; TCRdb's copy has only in-frame clones and leaves some out. The sample gives approximately 150,000 clones, around 80% of which show up once; roughly an eighth is in the top ten. The sequenced material came from PBMCs. All receptors come from a woman aged 40 to 50 in good health and CMV-seronegative. CDR3s include the opening cysteine and the closing phenylalanine or tryptophan.

CASSLVGRGQGYTF,TRBJ1-2,TRBV7-8
CASSLNSNQPQHF,TRBJ1-5,TRBV9
CASSSSWGRDQLTDTQYF,TRBJ2-3,TRBV28
CASSLRSGGAQETQYF,TRBJ2-5,TRBV5-4
CASTQGAEVDTQYF,TRBJ2-3,TRBV6-1
CASSLYVDTQYF,TRBJ2-3,TRBV11-1
CASSLVAPEAFF,TRBJ1-1,TRBV28
CASSQTGGGSYEQYF,TRBJ2-7,TRBV4-2
CAISDLGGTGDDTF,TRBJ1-2,TRBV10-3
CASSLSPSGQNTGELFF,TRBJ2-2,TRBV7-2
CSVRQGYTEAFF,TRBJ1-1,TRBV29-1
CASSLGGGHNEKLFF,TRBJ1-4,TRBV27
CASSRGTSTNTGELFF,TRBJ2-2,TRBV4-1
CASSQADGTGGIGNTIYF,TRBJ1-3,TRBV4-1
CASSAGDRPQSNQPQHF,TRBJ1-5,TRBV9
CASRTDSQGYNEQFF,TRBJ2-1,TRBV28
CASTPPALGTSGPTGELFF,TRBJ2-2,TRBV19